The sample holds one count of the clone carrying this T cell receptor (beta chain). This specimen comes from a study of cytomegalovirus exposure and HLA in healthy donors. Vbeta (60) and Jbeta (13) primers were used in the PCR. Repertoires were generated with immunoSEQ multiplex PCR, while TCRdb's copy carries only in-frame clones and drops some. Of fewer than 250,000 clones listed, about 70% are singletons. Trimming left V 0 bases short and J 0 bases short, with 6 bases between. The CDR3 extends over 14 amino acids. CDR1 is SGHRS and CDR2 is YFSETQ in the germline V gene. The chain has TRBV5-1 and TRBJ2-5; D is ambiguous. The sequence came from a woman in her 30s in good health and CMV-seronegative. Specimen: PBMCs. The CDR3: CASSLVAYQETQYF. The CDR3 bases are TGCGCCAGCAGCTTGGTTGCGTACCAAGAGACCCAGTACTTC.